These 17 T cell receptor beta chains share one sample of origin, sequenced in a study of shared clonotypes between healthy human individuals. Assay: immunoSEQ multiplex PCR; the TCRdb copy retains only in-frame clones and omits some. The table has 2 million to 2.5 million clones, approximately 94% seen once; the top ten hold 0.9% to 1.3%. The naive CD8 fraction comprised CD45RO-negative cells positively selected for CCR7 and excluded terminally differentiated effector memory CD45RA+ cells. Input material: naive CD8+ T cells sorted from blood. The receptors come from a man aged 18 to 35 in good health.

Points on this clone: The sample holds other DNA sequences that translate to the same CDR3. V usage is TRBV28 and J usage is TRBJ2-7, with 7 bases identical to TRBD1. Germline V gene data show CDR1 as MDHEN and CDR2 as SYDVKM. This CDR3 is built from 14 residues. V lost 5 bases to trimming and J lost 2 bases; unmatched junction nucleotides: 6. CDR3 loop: CASSPTGFPYEQYF. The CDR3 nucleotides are TGTGCCAGCAGTCCGACAGGGTTTCCCTACGAGCAGTACTTC.

CDR3 sequence: CASSDPGQGAEAQYF. As DNA, the CDR3 is TGTGCCAGCAGTGACCCGGGACAGGGGGCGGAGGCCCAGTACTTC. The gene calls are TRBV6-1 and TRBJ2-5; 12 nucleotides match TRBD1. V was clipped by 3 bases and J by 9 bases; unmatched bases: 8. The CDR3 spans 15 residues. CDR1 is MNHNS, CDR2 SASEGT, per germline.

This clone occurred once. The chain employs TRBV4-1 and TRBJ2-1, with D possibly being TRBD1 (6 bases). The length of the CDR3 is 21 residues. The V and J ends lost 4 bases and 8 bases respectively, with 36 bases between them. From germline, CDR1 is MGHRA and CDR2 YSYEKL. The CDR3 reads CASSPSGVGAWGAPVGHEQFF. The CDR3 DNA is TGCGCCAGCAGCCCCTCAGGGGTGGGGGCGTGGGGAGCACCTGTAGGTCATGAGCAGTTCTTC.

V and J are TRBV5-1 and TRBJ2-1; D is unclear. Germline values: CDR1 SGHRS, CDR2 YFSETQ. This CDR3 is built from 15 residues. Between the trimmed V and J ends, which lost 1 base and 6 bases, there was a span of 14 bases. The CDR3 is CASSLLAPNGNEQFF. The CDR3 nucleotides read TGCGCCAGCAGCTTGTTAGCTCCCAACGGCAATGAGCAGTTCTTC. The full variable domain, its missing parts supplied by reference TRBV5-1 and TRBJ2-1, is KAGVTQTPRYLIKTRGQQVTLSCSPISGHRSVSWYQQTPGQGLQFLFEYFSETQRNKGNFPGRFSGRQFSNSRSEMNVSTLELGDSALYLCASSLLAPNGNEQFFGPGTRLTVL.

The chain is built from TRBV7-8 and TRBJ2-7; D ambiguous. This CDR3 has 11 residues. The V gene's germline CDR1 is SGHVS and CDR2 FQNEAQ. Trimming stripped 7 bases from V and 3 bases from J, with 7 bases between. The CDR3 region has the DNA TGTGCCAGCACGCCAGACTACGAGCAGTACTTC. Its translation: CASTPDYEQYF.

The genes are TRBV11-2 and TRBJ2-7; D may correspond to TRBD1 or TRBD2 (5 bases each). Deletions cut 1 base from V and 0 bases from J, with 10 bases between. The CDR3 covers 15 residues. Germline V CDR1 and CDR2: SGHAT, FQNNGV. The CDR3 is CASSLGYGTSYEQYF. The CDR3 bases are TGTGCCAGCAGCTTAGGTTACGGGACCTCCTACGAGCAGTACTTC.

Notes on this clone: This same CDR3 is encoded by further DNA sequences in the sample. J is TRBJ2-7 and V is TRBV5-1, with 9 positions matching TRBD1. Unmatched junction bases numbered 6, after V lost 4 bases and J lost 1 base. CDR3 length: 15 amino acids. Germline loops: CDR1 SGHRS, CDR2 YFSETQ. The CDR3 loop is CASSGGQGPSYEQYF. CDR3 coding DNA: TGCGCCAGCAGCGGGGGACAGGGACCTTCCTACGAGCAGTACTTC.

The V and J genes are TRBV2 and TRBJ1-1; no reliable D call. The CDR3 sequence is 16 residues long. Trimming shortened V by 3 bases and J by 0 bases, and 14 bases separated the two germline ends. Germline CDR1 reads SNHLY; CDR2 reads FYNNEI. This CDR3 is CASSEPRTNMNTEAFF. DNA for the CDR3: TGTGCCAGCAGTGAGCCCAGGACGAATATGAACACTGAAGCTTTCTTT.

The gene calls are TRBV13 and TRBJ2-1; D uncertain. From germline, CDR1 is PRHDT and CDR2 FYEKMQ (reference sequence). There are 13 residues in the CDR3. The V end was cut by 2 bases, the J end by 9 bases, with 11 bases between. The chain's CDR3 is CASSLRGRVEQFF. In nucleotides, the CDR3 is TGTGCCAGCAGCTTACGAGGCCGGGTTGAGCAGTTCTTC.

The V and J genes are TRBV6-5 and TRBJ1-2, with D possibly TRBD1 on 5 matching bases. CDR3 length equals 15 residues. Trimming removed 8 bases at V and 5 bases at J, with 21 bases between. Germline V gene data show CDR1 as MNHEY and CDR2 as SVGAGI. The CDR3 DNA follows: TGTGCCAGCGGGGGACCTGGGGAGGTACCTTATGGCTACACCTTC. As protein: CASGGPGEVPYGYTF.

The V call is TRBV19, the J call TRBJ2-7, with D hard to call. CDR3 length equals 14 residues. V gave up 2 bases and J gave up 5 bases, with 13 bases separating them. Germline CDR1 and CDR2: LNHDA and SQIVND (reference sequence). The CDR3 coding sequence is TGTGCCAGTAGTATAAGTATCAGTTTCCACGAGCAGTACTTC. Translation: CASSISISFHEQYF.

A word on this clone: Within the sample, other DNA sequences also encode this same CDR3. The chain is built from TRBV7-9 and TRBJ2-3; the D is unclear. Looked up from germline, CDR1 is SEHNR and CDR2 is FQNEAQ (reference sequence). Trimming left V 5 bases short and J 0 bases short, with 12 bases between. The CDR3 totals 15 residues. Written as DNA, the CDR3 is TGTGCCAGCAGCCCCCCCGGCAGCAGCACAGATACGCAGTATTTT. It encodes CASSPPGSSTDTQYF.

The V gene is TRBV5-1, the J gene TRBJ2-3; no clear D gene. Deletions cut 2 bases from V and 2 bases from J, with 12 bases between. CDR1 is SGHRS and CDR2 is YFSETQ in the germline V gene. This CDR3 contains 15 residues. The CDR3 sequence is CASSFRHYNTDTQYF. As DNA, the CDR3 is TGCGCCAGCAGCTTTCGCCATTACAACACAGATACGCAGTATTTT.

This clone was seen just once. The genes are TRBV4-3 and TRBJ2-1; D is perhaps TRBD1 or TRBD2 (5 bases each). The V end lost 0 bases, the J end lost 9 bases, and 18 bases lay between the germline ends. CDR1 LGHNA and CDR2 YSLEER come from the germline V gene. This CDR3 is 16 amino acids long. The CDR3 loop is CASSQEVGTFGGEQFF. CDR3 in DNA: TGCGCCAGCAGCCAAGAAGTAGGGACCTTTGGGGGTGAGCAGTTCTTC.

The chain's CDR3 is CASSEAALTYEQYF. The CDR3 coding sequence is TGTGCCAGCAGTGAAGCGGCACTGACCTACGAGCAGTACTTC. The rearrangement uses TRBV6-1 and TRBJ2-7; D uncertain. Deletions cut 0 bases from V and 2 bases from J, with 8 bases between. This CDR3 spans 14 amino acids. Germline V CDR1 and CDR2: MNHNS, SASEGT.

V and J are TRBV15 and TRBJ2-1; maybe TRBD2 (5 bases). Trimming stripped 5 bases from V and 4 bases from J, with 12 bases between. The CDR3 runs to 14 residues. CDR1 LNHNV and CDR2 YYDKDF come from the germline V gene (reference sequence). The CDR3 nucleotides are TGTGCCACCAGCCCCCCAGAGGGATACAATGAGCAGTTCTTC. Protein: CATSPPEGYNEQFF.

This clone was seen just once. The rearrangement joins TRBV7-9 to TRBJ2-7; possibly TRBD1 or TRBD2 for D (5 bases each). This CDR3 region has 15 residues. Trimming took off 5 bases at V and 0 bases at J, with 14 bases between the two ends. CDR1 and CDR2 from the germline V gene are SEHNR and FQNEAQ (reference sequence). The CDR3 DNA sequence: TGTGCCAGCAGCGGGACCGGGCCAAGCTCCTACGAGCAGTACTTC. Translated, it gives CASSGTGPSSYEQYF.